These 21 T cell receptor beta chains were all obtained from the same sample, sequenced in a study of response to subunit inactivated influenza vaccine. TCRdb used MiXCR to reprocess the RT-PCR reads, holding one entry per CDR3 protein. Seen here are around 710,000 distinct CDR3 sequences, approximately 15% observed once, and the top ten hold 5.5% to 7%. Sequences were derived from PBMCs from blood, sampled 14 days before vaccination. These receptors all come from a man aged 45 to 65 who received an inactivated influenza vaccine.

This clonotype was picked up a small number of times. CDR3 region: CASSFPGATDTQYF. For the CDR3, the DNA is TGTGCCAGCAGCTTTCCAGGAGCGACAGATACGCAGTATTTT. This chain links TRBV5-5 with TRBJ2-3; D gene uncertain. V gave up 2 bases and J gave up 3 bases, with 10 bases separating them. Germline loops: CDR1 SGHKS, CDR2 YYEKEE (reference sequence). This CDR3 spans 14 amino acids.

This sequence joins TRBV2 and TRBJ2-2; D gene unclear. The length of the CDR3 is 14 residues. With 6 bases removed from V and 3 bases from J, the gap between germline ends came to 11 bases. Germline-derived CDR1 and CDR2 are SNHLY and FYNNEI. In DNA, the CDR3 is TGTGCCAGCAGCAGCCAGTCTTACACCGGGGAGCTGTTTTTT. The encoded protein is CASSSQSYTGELFF.

The rearrangement joins TRBV15 to TRBJ2-3, with D perhaps TRBD2 (5 bases). This CDR3 comprises 17 residues. Germline values: CDR1 LNHNV, CDR2 YYDKDF (reference sequence). V was pared by 6 bases and J by 2 bases, with 21 bases between. CDR3 in DNA: TGTGCCACCAGTCTCTCAGAGATCGGACTTTCCACAGATACGCAGTATTTT. It codes for CATSLSEIGLSTDTQYF.

The gene calls are TRBV20-1 and TRBJ2-1; TRBD2 aligns across 12 bases. Unmatched junction bases numbered 13, after V lost 4 bases and J lost 6 bases. Germline lookup yields CDR1 DFQATT and CDR2 SNEGSKA (reference sequence). There are 17 residues in the CDR3. CDR3 in amino acids: CSANRLAGALFGNEQFF. CDR3 sequence (DNA): TGCAGTGCTAACCGACTAGCGGGGGCCCTTTTCGGCAATGAGCAGTTCTTC.

This chain uses TRBV4-2 with TRBJ2-7; 9 bases match TRBD1. The CDR3 sequence is 17 residues long. CDR1 and CDR2 (germline): LGHNA, YNFKEQ. J was trimmed by 1 base and V by 2 bases; bases with no gene match: 9. CDR3 residues: CASSQTAGGTGSYEQYF. The DNA for the CDR3 is TGTGCCAGCAGCCAAACCGCAGGTGGGACAGGGTCCTACGAGCAGTACTTC.

The V call is TRBV7-2, the J call TRBJ2-1; D might be TRBD2 (5 bases). V lost 7 bases to trimming and J lost 7 bases, with 23 bases between them. Germline V CDR1 and CDR2: SGHTA, FQGNSA. The CDR3 is 16 residues long. The CDR3 reads CASTITGLAGPNEQFF. The CDR3 DNA sequence: TGTGCCAGCACCATCACGGGTCTAGCCGGTCCTAATGAGCAGTTCTTC.

This clonotype was seen a handful of times. The rearrangement uses TRBV6-1 and TRBJ1-2; D unresolved. CDR1 MNHNS and CDR2 SASEGT come from the germline V gene. The CDR3 contains 13 residues. Trimming removed 6 bases from V and 8 bases from J, with 16 bases in between. CDR3 nucleotides: TGTGCCAGCAGGCCCCGTGGGGTAGGAGGCTACACCTTC. It codes for CASRPRGVGGYTF.

This clonotype was recorded at least ten times. The chain carries TRBV16 and TRBJ2-1; 11 positions match TRBD2. CDR3 length equals 17 residues. Germline V CDR1 and CDR2: KGHSY, FQNENV. The J segment lost 3 bases and the V segment lost 3 bases, leaving 7 bases of the junction unmatched. CDR3 sequence (DNA): TGTGCCAGCAGCCACAATAGCGGGAGGGCCGGCTACAATGAGCAGTTCTTC. As protein: CASSHNSGRAGYNEQFF.

V is TRBV6-1 and J is TRBJ1-1; tentative D call: TRBD1 (5 bases). The CDR3 is 17 residues long. The germline V gene encodes CDR1 MNHNS and CDR2 SASEGT. The ends were cut back, 8 bases at V and 6 bases at J, with 28 bases in the middle. As DNA, the CDR3 is TGTGCCAGCGGCCACCGCTTGTTGGGGCCCATGTTAGCTGAAGCTTTCTTT. Protein product: CASGHRLLGPMLAEAFF.

This clonotype has a count of ten or more. This sequence joins TRBV12-3 or TRBV12-4 and TRBJ2-2, with 7 bases fitting TRBD2. The CDR3 covers 16 residues. Germline trimming cut 7 bases from V and 0 bases from J; bases unmatched to any gene: 8. As DNA, the CDR3 is TGTGCCAGCACCAACCCGACTAGCCCGAACACCGGGGAGCTGTTTTTT. Translated: CASTNPTSPNTGELFF.

This chain connects TRBV11-2 to TRBJ2-7; the D call may be TRBD1 or TRBD2 (6 bases each). Deletions cut 6 bases from V and 2 bases from J, with 17 bases between. Germline V gene data show CDR1 as SGHAT and CDR2 as FQNNGV. This CDR3 is 15 amino acids long. Written as DNA, the CDR3 is TGTGCCAGCAGAGGGGGGACCTCAGCAACCTACGAGCAGTACTTC. Translating gives CASRGGTSATYEQYF.

The rearrangement links TRBV29-1 to TRBJ2-1; D is tentatively TRBD1 or TRBD2 (6 bases each). Germline V gene sequence: CDR1 SQVTM, CDR2 ANQGSEA. The CDR3 has 12 amino acids. Trimming shortened V by 6 bases and J by 8 bases, and 14 bases separated the two germline ends. The CDR3: CSVEEGGYEQFF. In nucleotides, the CDR3 is TGCAGCGTGGAGGAGGGGGGATATGAGCAGTTCTTC.

The chain carries TRBV29-1 and TRBJ2-1, with D possibly being TRBD1 or TRBD2 (5 bases each). This CDR3 region has 13 residues. The V gene lost 7 bases and the J gene lost 4 bases, with 14 bases spanning the gap. Germline V gene lookup returns CDR1 SQVTM and CDR2 ANQGSEA. The CDR3 DNA follows: TGCAGCGGGACGGGACCGTCATACAATGAGCAGTTCTTC. This encodes CSGTGPSYNEQFF.

This clonotype was detected only a few times. The junction and the germline gene differ at one end; a read error may be behind it. V gene TRBV9 combines with J gene TRBJ2-1; 10 positions match TRBD2. Germline CDR1 reads SGDLS; CDR2 reads YYNGEE. This CDR3 contains 13 residues. CDR3 residues: CARSGGAYNEQFF. The CDR3 bases are TGTGCCAGAAGCGGGGGGGCCTACAATGAGCAGTTCTTC.

Worth noting for this clonotype: A much larger clone lies a single base off, so this may be a read error. The gene calls are TRBV7-2 and TRBJ2-1; 11 bases match TRBD2. This CDR3 has 17 amino acids. The germline gives CDR1 SGHTA, CDR2 FQGNSA. DNA of the CDR3: TGTGCCAGCATCTTAGGGCTAGCGGGAGGCAGGGTCAATGAGCAGTTCTTC. Amino acids: CASILGLAGGRVNEQFF.

This clonotype was counted only a few times. The J gene is TRBJ2-2, the V gene TRBV5-1, with a tentative D call TRBD1 (5 bases). The germline CDR1 and CDR2 sequences are SGHRS and YFSETQ. This CDR3 is built from 15 residues. Trimming pared 4 bases from V and 0 bases from J, leaving 10 bases between. CDR3 sequence (DNA): TGCGCCAGCAGCCGGGCACAGGCGAACACCGGGGAGCTGTTTTTT. It specifies CASSRAQANTGELFF.

The rearrangement links TRBV30 to TRBJ2-1; weak D call: TRBD2 (5 bases). The CDR3 consists of 13 residues. V dropped 5 bases and J dropped 3 bases, with 11 bases sitting between them. Per germline, CDR1 GTSNPN and CDR2 SVGIG (reference sequence). The CDR3 is CAWAEGHYNEQFF. In nucleotides, the CDR3 is TGTGCCTGGGCAGAGGGTCACTACAATGAGCAGTTCTTC. The whole variable domain, filled in from reference TRBV30 and TRBJ2-1, reads SQTIHQWPATLVQPVGSPLSLECTVEGTSNPNLYWYRQAAGRGLQLLFYSVGIGQISSEVPQNLSASRPQDRQFILSSKKLLLSDSGFYLCAWAEGHYNEQFFGPGTRLTVL.

This clonotype was counted a few times. The chain joins TRBV5-1 to TRBJ1-4, with D perhaps TRBD1 (6 bases). This CDR3 is 15 amino acids long. Per germline, CDR1 SGHRS and CDR2 YFSETQ. Between the trimmed V and J ends, which lost 4 bases and 3 bases, there was a span of 13 bases. The CDR3 DNA is TGCGCCAGCAGCCCCCAGGGGAGGGCTAATGAAAAACTGTTTTTT. This gives the protein CASSPQGRANEKLFF.

There are many counts of this clonotype. The rearrangement links TRBV29-1 to TRBJ2-2, with D possibly TRBD1 on 6 matching bases. The CDR3 consists of 14 residues. The V and J ends lost 2 bases and 2 bases respectively, with 9 bases between them. Germline V lookup: CDR1 SQVTM, CDR2 ANQGSEA. Here the CDR3 DNA reads TGCAGCGTTGAAACAGGGCTTAACACCGGGGAGCTGTTTTTT. Its protein product is CSVETGLNTGELFF.

This clonotype appeared a few times. The J gene is TRBJ2-1, the V gene TRBV15, with D perhaps matching TRBD1 or TRBD2 (5 bases each). CDR3 length: 13 amino acids. The V and J ends lost 4 bases and 10 bases respectively, with 14 bases between them. Germline V lookup: CDR1 LNHNV, CDR2 YYDKDF (reference sequence). CDR3 in amino acids: CATSKDLGEEQFF. The CDR3 region has the DNA TGTGCCACCAGCAAAGACCTGGGGGAGGAGCAGTTCTTC.

This clonotype was counted at least ten times. This chain links TRBV4-2 with TRBJ2-5; the D is unclear. Germline values: CDR1 LGHNA, CDR2 YNFKEQ. The V end lost 3 bases, the J end lost 5 bases, and 7 bases lay between the germline ends. The CDR3 spans 12 residues. CDR3 sequence: CASSHLGETQYF. The DNA of the CDR3 is TGTGCCAGCAGCCACCTTGGGGAGACCCAGTACTTC.